The 28 T cell receptor beta chains in this list originate from one sample, sequenced in a study of regulatory T cells in long-lasting Graves disease. HTBI primers from iRepertoire and Arm-PCR of CDR3 regions yielded the TCR beta libraries. MiXCR, applied by TCRdb to the multiplex PCR reads, yields one record per CDR3 protein. Among more than 450,000 distinct CDR3 sequences, about 11% were seen once, and the ten largest hold roughly 8.9%. Time point: newly diagnosed GD, antithyroid drugs for less than 3 months. RNA from PBMCs was the source of the TCR library. This sample was also put to use in a study of T cells in Graves' hyperthyroidism and ophthalmopathy.

Sequencing was performed on peripheral blood mononuclear cells (PBMCs), taken at new diagnosis, from a patient treated with antithyroid drugs. The receptors stem from a woman aged 25 to 39 with Graves disease.

This clonotype was counted ten times or more. The rearrangement uses TRBV2 and TRBJ2-2; no clear D. This CDR3 is 15 amino acids long. Germline-derived CDR1 and CDR2 are SNHLY and FYNNEI. V was clipped by 4 bases and J by 4 bases, with 13 bases between them. Here the CDR3 reads CASSGPNYGTGELFF. CDR3 DNA: TGTGCCAGCAGTGGACCGAACTATGGCACCGGGGAGCTGTTTTTT.

This clonotype was picked up a small number of times. The V call is TRBV6-5, the J call TRBJ1-6; the match to TRBD1 covers 12 bases. Trimming cost V 0 bases and J 12 bases; bases outside gene matches: 12. The CDR3 runs to 18 residues. The germline CDR1 and CDR2 sequences are MNHEY and SVGAGI. The CDR3 region is CASSYSYTLGQGAQPLHF. CDR3 coding DNA: TGTGCCAGCAGTTACTCGTATACTTTGGGACAGGGGGCTCAACCCCTCCACTTT.

This clonotype turned up a few times. The chain combines TRBV29-1 with TRBJ2-1; D is possibly TRBD2 (6 bases). The germline V gene encodes CDR1 SQVTM and CDR2 ANQGSEA. The CDR3 has 12 residues. V was pared by 5 bases and J by 8 bases, with 13 bases between. The CDR3 spells CSVCGDFYEQFF. The CDR3 region has the DNA TGCAGCGTTTGCGGGGATTTCTATGAGCAGTTCTTC.

The table lists this clonotype with a few counts. The J gene is TRBJ1-3, the V gene TRBV13, with D uncertain. Trimming removed 2 bases from V and 4 bases from J, with 6 bases in between. CDR1 and CDR2 (germline): PRHDT, FYEKMQ (reference sequence). CDR3 size: 13 residues. The CDR3 DNA reads TGTGCCAGCAGCTTATTGCGGGGAAACACCATATATTTT. As protein: CASSLLRGNTIYF.

This clonotype came up a few times. The V gene is TRBV10-2, the J gene TRBJ2-1; D remains ambiguous. In germline, CDR1 is WSHSY, CDR2 SAAADI. The V gene lost 6 bases and the J gene lost 2 bases, with 8 bases spanning the gap. This CDR3 region has 13 residues. The CDR3 sequence: CASRTDAYNEQFF. The CDR3 region has the DNA TGCGCCAGCAGGACGGACGCCTACAATGAGCAGTTCTTC.

The chain employs TRBV12-3 or TRBV12-4 and TRBJ1-1; D is ambiguous. The germline V and J ends were trimmed by 4 bases and 0 bases, with 6 bases remaining between them. The CDR3 has 13 residues. The CDR3 protein is CASSWSVNTEAFF. DNA for the CDR3: TGTGCCAGCAGTTGGTCTGTGAACACTGAAGCTTTCTTT.

This clonotype was counted ten times or more. The rearrangement uses TRBV24-1 and TRBJ1-5; weak D call: TRBD1 (6 bases). CDR1 and CDR2 (germline): KGHDR, SFDVKD. CDR3 length: 13 amino acids. V lost 7 bases and J lost 3, with 9 bases in between. The CDR3: CATSGQLNQPQHF. The CDR3 coding sequence is TGTGCCACCAGCGGACAGCTCAATCAGCCCCAGCATTTT.

This clonotype was observed at least ten times. The V gene is TRBV6-1, the J gene TRBJ2-3; 11 nucleotides align to TRBD2. After removal of 7 bases from V and 1 base from J, the junction contained 13 bases not matched to a gene. CDR3 length equals 18 residues. Germline V gene data show CDR1 as MNHNS and CDR2 as SASEGT. The CDR3 DNA follows: TGTGCCAGCACCCGAAGACTGGCACTAGCGGGAGGCACAGATACGCAGTATTTT. It encodes CASTRRLALAGGTDTQYF.

This chain joins TRBV6-1 and TRBJ2-1, with TRBD2 matching over 7 bases. This CDR3 has 15 residues. CDR1 MNHNS and CDR2 SASEGT come from the germline V gene. V was pared by 7 bases and J by 3 bases, with 9 bases of the junction left unmatched. The CDR3 region has the DNA TGTGCCAGCACTCAAAGCGGGACGAGCTACAATGAGCAGTTCTTC. It is translated as CASTQSGTSYNEQFF.

This clonotype was seen at least ten times. The CDR3 sequence: CASSRDGTGELFF. In DNA form, the CDR3 reads TGCGCCAGCAGCCGGGACGGCACCGGGGAGCTGTTTTTT. The chain employs TRBV5-1 and TRBJ2-2; either TRBD1 or TRBD2 may fit D (5 bases each). The length of the CDR3 is 13 residues. The germline V gene encodes CDR1 SGHRS and CDR2 YFSETQ. With 4 bases removed from V and 4 bases from J, the gap between germline ends came to 8 bases.

This clonotype occurred a few times. The rearrangement joins TRBV20-1 to TRBJ2-2; D is unresolved. V was clipped by 2 bases and J by 5 bases, with 6 bases between them. The germline V gene encodes CDR1 DFQATT and CDR2 SNEGSKA (reference sequence). This CDR3 comprises 12 residues. CDR3 residues: CSARTLTGELFF. In DNA, the CDR3 is TGCAGTGCTAGAACTCTGACCGGGGAGCTGTTTTTT.

This clonotype was found many times. This chain uses TRBV7-9 with TRBJ1-1, with D hard to call. CDR1 and CDR2 (germline): SEHNR, FQNEAQ (reference sequence). V was pared by 4 bases and J by 5 bases, with 11 bases between. This CDR3 region has 13 residues. CDR3 nucleotides: TGTGCCAGCAGCTCGAGGGAACAAACTGAAGCTTTCTTT. Amino acid sequence: CASSSREQTEAFF.

This clonotype has ten or more counts. The chain carries TRBV28 and TRBJ1-6; D is ambiguous. Per germline, CDR1 MDHEN and CDR2 SYDVKM. CDR3 length: 12 residues. Trimming removed 5 bases from V and 6 bases from J, with 5 bases in between. The CDR3 coding sequence is TGTGCCAGCAGTCAGGTTAATTCACCCCTCCACTTT. This encodes CASSQVNSPLHF. Based on the CDR3 plus reference TRBV28 and TRBJ1-6, the full variable domain is DVKVTQSSRYLVKRTGEKVFLECVQDMDHENMFWYRQDPGLGLRLIYFSYDVKMKEKGDIPEGYSVSREKKERFSLILESASTNQTSMYLCASSQVNSPLHFGNGTRLTVT.

This clonotype was detected many times. This chain uses TRBV5-6 with TRBJ2-1, with 12 positions matching TRBD1. Germline V gene lookup returns CDR1 SGHDT and CDR2 YYEEEE. V lost 2 bases to trimming and J lost 8 bases; unmatched junction nucleotides: 8. The CDR3 length is 16 residues. Here the CDR3 DNA reads TGTGCCAGCAGCTTCCGGGACAGGGGGCGGGGGGATGAGCAGTTCTTC. Encoded protein: CASSFRDRGRGDEQFF. The full variable domain, its missing parts supplied by reference TRBV5-6 and TRBJ2-1, is DAGVTQSPTHLIKTRGQQVTLRCSPKSGHDTVSWYQQALGQGPQFIFQYYEEEERQRGNFPDRFSGHQFPNYSSELNVNALLLGDSALYLCASSFRDRGRGDEQFFGPGTRLTVL.

This clonotype was picked up many times. The chain combines TRBV27 with TRBJ2-7; D remains unclear. The V end lost 5 bases, the J end lost 0 bases, and 11 bases lay between the germline ends. Germline V gene lookup returns CDR1 MNHEY and CDR2 SMNVEV (reference sequence). CDR3 length: 14 residues. CDR3 coding DNA: TGTGCCAGCAGTGTTGGCATGAGCTCCTACGAGCAGTACTTC. It yields the protein CASSVGMSSYEQYF.

The sample holds many counts of this clonotype. V is TRBV13 and J is TRBJ2-1; 10 nucleotides agree with TRBD1. The J segment lost 8 bases and the V segment lost 4 bases, leaving 5 bases of the junction unmatched. This CDR3 spans 14 amino acids. Germline V lookup: CDR1 PRHDT, CDR2 FYEKMQ (reference sequence). CDR3 sequence: CASSSGQGTHEQFF. The CDR3 region has the DNA TGTGCCAGCAGCTCGGGACAGGGGACGCATGAGCAGTTCTTC.

The table lists this clonotype with many counts. The V gene is TRBV6-1, the J gene TRBJ2-1; D gene uncertain. The V gene's germline CDR1 is MNHNS and CDR2 SASEGT. This CDR3 has 15 residues. Trimming took 5 bases from V and 0 from J, leaving 11 bases between them. The CDR3 DNA reads as TGTGCCAGCAGTCGAAGTCCTAGCTCCTACAATGAGCAGTTCTTC. Translation gives CASSRSPSSYNEQFF.

With regard to this clonotype: This clone may be a read error of a much larger clone one base away. The gene calls are TRBV11-3 and TRBJ2-1; 7 nucleotides line up with TRBD1. Germline CDR1 and CDR2: SGHNT and YENEEA. The CDR3 is 16 amino acids. The CDR3 nucleotides read TGTGCCAGCGGCTTAGTCCGGGACAGCTCCTACAATGAGCAGTTCTTC. It codes for CASGLVRDSSYNEQFF.

This clonotype was counted only a few times. This chain connects TRBV6-1 to TRBJ2-5; D uncertain. The CDR3 spans 15 residues. Germline values: CDR1 MNHNS, CDR2 SASEGT. Between the trimmed V and J ends, which lost 10 bases and 1 base, there was a span of 19 bases. The CDR3 DNA is TGTGCCACCGAAATGCCCTTGACAACCCAAGAGACCCAGTACTTC. Translated, it gives CATEMPLTTQETQYF.

This clonotype was found many times. The chain links TRBV12-3 or TRBV12-4 to TRBJ1-5; a possible D gene is TRBD1 (6 bases). Trimming removed 8 bases at V and 4 bases at J, with 12 bases between. The CDR3 sequence is 13 residues long. As DNA, the CDR3 is TGTGCCAGCTCGGACAGAAGGAATCAGCCCCAGCATTTT. This codes for CASSDRRNQPQHF.

The sample holds many counts of this clonotype. This rearrangement joins TRBV20-1 to TRBJ1-1; a possible D gene is TRBD1 (5 bases). Trimming removed 1 base from V and 1 base from J, with 10 bases in between. This CDR3 is built from 14 residues. Germline CDR1 and CDR2: DFQATT and SNEGSKA (reference sequence). CDR3 nucleotides: TGCAGTGCTAGAGGACAGTTACCGAACACTGAAGCTTTCTTT. Residues: CSARGQLPNTEAFF.

This clonotype was counted many times. The chain uses TRBV11-2 and TRBJ2-1; 9 positions match TRBD2. Germline trimming cut 4 bases from V and 5 bases from J; bases unmatched to any gene: 6. Germline V gene data show CDR1 as SGHAT and CDR2 as FQNNGV. This CDR3 has 15 residues. The CDR3 region has the DNA TGTGCCAGCAGCTGGGTCAAGCGGGGGGACAATGAGCAGTTCTTC. Amino acids: CASSWVKRGDNEQFF. Full variable domain (rest looked up from reference TRBV11-2 and TRBJ2-1): EAGVAQSPRYKIIEKRQSVAFWCNPISGHATLYWYQQILGQGPKLLIQFQNNGVVDDSQLPKDRFSAERLKGVDSTLKIQPAKLEDSAVYLCASSWVKRGDNEQFFGPGTRLTVL.

This clonotype was seen ten or more times. The J gene is TRBJ1-6, the V gene TRBV11-2; 8 bases fit TRBD1. CDR1 and CDR2 (germline): SGHAT, FQNNGV. The J segment lost 0 bases and the V segment lost 8 bases, leaving 6 bases of the junction unmatched. This CDR3 contains 16 residues. In nucleotides, the CDR3 is TGTGCCAGCCAACGGACAGGGAGCTCCTATAATTCACCCCTCCACTTT. This translates into CASQRTGSSYNSPLHF.

In its sample, this clonotype was seen a few times. The chain uses TRBV5-5 and TRBJ2-1; 9 nucleotides line up with TRBD1. Germline V CDR1 and CDR2: SGHKS, YYEKEE (reference sequence). The CDR3 loop spans 15 amino acids. Losses at the gene ends were 4 bases for V and 3 bases for J; bases not matched to a gene: 5. CDR3 sequence (DNA): TGTGCCAGCAGCACCGGGACAGGGCACTACAATGAGCAGTTCTTC. Translation: CASSTGTGHYNEQFF. The variable domain in full, completed from reference TRBV5-5 and TRBJ2-1, reads DAGVTQSPTHLIKTRGQQVTLRCSPISGHKSVSWYQQVLGQGPQFIFQYYEKEERGRGNFPDRFSARQFPNYSSELNVNALLLGDSALYLCASSTGTGHYNEQFFGPGTRLTVL.

The table lists this clonotype with many counts. The chain has TRBV2 and TRBJ2-7; possibly TRBD1 or TRBD2 for D (5 bases each). Germline CDR1 SNHLY, CDR2 FYNNEI. The length of the CDR3 is 13 residues. With 5 bases removed from V and 8 bases from J, the gap between germline ends came to 16 bases. This CDR3 reads CASSLGVLLKQYF. In DNA, the CDR3 is TGTGCCAGCAGTTTGGGGGTTTTGTTAAAGCAGTACTTC. The full variable domain, completed using reference TRBV2 and TRBJ2-7, is EPEVTQTPSHQVTQMGQEVILRCVPISNHLYFYWYRQILGQKVEFLVSFYNNEISEKSEIFDDQFSVERPDGSNFTLKIRSTKLEDSAMYFCASSLGVLLKQYFGPGTRLTVT.

On this clonotype itself: A far larger clone lies a single base away; this is likely a read error. The chain couples TRBV7-4 to TRBJ2-1; TRBD2 aligns across 8 bases. Germline V CDR1 and CDR2: SGHVT, SQSDAQ. Trimming removed 5 bases from V and 8 bases from J; junction bases left unmatched: 14. This CDR3 spans 16 amino acids. CDR3 amino acids: CASSPTWREAHDEQFF. CDR3 sequence (DNA): TGTGCCAGCAGCCCGACGTGGCGGGAGGCCCACGATGAGCAGTTCTTC.

This clonotype was seen a single time. V gene TRBV6-6 combines with J gene TRBJ2-4; a possible D gene is TRBD2 (5 bases). The CDR3 covers 20 residues. The germline gives CDR1 MNHNY, CDR2 SVGAGI (reference sequence). Trimming stripped 0 bases from V and 0 bases from J, with 21 bases between. CDR3 nucleotides: TGTGCCAGCAGTTACTCGAGGTACTACTACAAGGACTTAGCCAAAAACATTCAGTACTTC. As protein: CASSYSRYYYKDLAKNIQYF.

The V call is TRBV18, the J call TRBJ2-2; weak D call: TRBD1 (6 bases). The germline V gene encodes CDR1 KGHSH and CDR2 LQKENI. V was trimmed by 1 base and J by 7 bases, leaving 19 bases between them. The CDR3 loop spans 17 amino acids. CDR3 sequence: CASSPRHFKTGHGELFF. As DNA, the CDR3 is TGTGCCAGCTCACCACGTCACTTCAAGACAGGCCACGGGGAGCTGTTTTTT.